Presented here are 21 T cell receptor beta chains from one specimen sequenced in a study of shared clonotypes between healthy human individuals. Sequencing was performed with immunoSEQ multiplex PCR; in TCRdb, only in-frame clones are kept and a portion is missing. In the table there are 550,000 to 800,000 clones, 74% of which are singletons. The sequenced material came from memory CD4+ T cells sorted from blood. The subset denotes: CD45RA-negative fraction. All receptors come from a young woman in good health.

This clone was counted many times. The V call is TRBV28, the J call TRBJ1-5, with 7 positions matching TRBD1. The CDR3 totals 13 residues. Per the germline V gene, CDR1 is MDHEN and CDR2 is SYDVKM. V was clipped by 7 bases and J by 9 bases; unmatched bases: 9. CDR3 sequence reads: CASNGRGSGPQHF. Here the CDR3 DNA reads TGTGCCAGCAATGGCAGGGGGTCGGGGCCCCAGCATTTT.

Turning to this clone: This likely stems from a read error, as it lies one base from a far larger clone. Distinct nucleotide sequences in the sample also encode this CDR3. CDR3: CASSSGANVLTF. The CDR3 DNA follows: TGTGCCAGCAGCTCTGGGGCCAACGTCCTGACTTTC. V gene TRBV28 combines with J gene TRBJ2-6; D gene unclear. CDR1 MDHEN and CDR2 SYDVKM come from the germline V gene. The CDR3 covers 12 residues. Trimming pared 6 bases from V and 0 bases from J, leaving 0 bases between.

This CDR3 reads CASSKVEGNQETQYF. As DNA, the CDR3 is TGTGCCAGCAGCAAAGTAGAGGGAAACCAAGAGACCCAGTACTTC. This chain connects TRBV21-1 to TRBJ2-5; TRBD2, the table's D call, was not compared with the DNA. TRBV21-1 is a documented pseudogene. There are 15 residues in the CDR3.

This chain uses TRBV6-6 with TRBJ1-5, with TRBD1 matching 10 bases. The CDR3 covers 15 residues. The ends lost 6 bases at V and 3 bases at J; junction bases unmatched: 5. Germline CDR1 is MNHNY and CDR2 is SVGAGI (reference sequence). The CDR3 spells CASRSGTGVNQPQHF. The CDR3 DNA reads as TGTGCCAGCAGGTCCGGGACAGGGGTCAATCAGCCCCAGCATTTT.

This chain links TRBV29-1 with TRBJ2-1, with 13 bases fitting TRBD2. From germline, CDR1 is SQVTM and CDR2 ANQGSEA. This CDR3 has 15 residues. The junction had 8 bases not matched to a gene; V was cut back by 5 bases and J by 7 bases. The CDR3 loop reads CSVSGLAGVLNEQFF. In nucleotides, the CDR3 is TGCAGCGTTAGTGGACTAGCGGGAGTCCTAAATGAGCAGTTCTTC.

With regard to this clone: A far larger clone differs by one base, so this is likely a read error. This chain connects TRBV4-1 to TRBJ1-4, with TRBD1 identical over 7 bases. Germline CDR1 MGHRA, CDR2 YSYEKL. The CDR3 spans 16 residues. Trimming removed 7 bases from V and 0 bases from J; junction bases left unmatched: 8. CDR3 in DNA: TGCGCCAGCATCCGGGACAGCTTTGCAACTAATGAAAAACTGTTTTTT. Translation: CASIRDSFATNEKLFF.

As for this clone: Germline is not matched at one junction end, which may reflect a read error. The chain employs TRBV5-4 and TRBJ2-2; 14 bases match TRBD2. The CDR3 is 17 residues long. Germline CDR1 SGHNT, CDR2 YYREEE (reference sequence). The CDR3 sequence is CASSLGLAGANTGELFF. The CDR3 DNA follows: TGTGCCAGCAGTTTGGGACTAGCGGGAGCCAATACCGGGGAGCTGTTTTTT.

This clone was seen a single time. The gene calls are TRBV6-6 and TRBJ2-3, with 8 bases fitting TRBD2. The V gene end was trimmed by 5 bases and the J gene end by 2 bases; junction bases not matched to a gene: 6. CDR3 length: 15 amino acids. Germline V lookup: CDR1 MNHNY, CDR2 SVGAGI (reference sequence). The CDR3 DNA reads as TGTGCCAGCAGTGTTAGCGGGGTCCCCACAGATACGCAGTATTTT. Translation: CASSVSGVPTDTQYF.

This clone appeared a few times. V and J are TRBV30 and TRBJ1-4, with a possible D match to TRBD1 (5 bases). The CDR3 has 15 amino acids. V lost 1 base, J lost 4 bases, and 13 bases lay in between. Per the germline V gene, CDR1 is GTSNPN and CDR2 is SVGIG (reference sequence). The CDR3 nucleotides read TGTGCCTGGAGTGGGGGACGGAACGTTAATGAAAAACTGTTTTTT. This encodes CAWSGGRNVNEKLFF.

This chain uses TRBV25-1 with TRBJ2-1, with D possibly being TRBD2 (6 bases). Trimming took off 4 bases at V and 0 bases at J, with 13 bases between the two ends. This CDR3 comprises 16 residues. The germline V gene encodes CDR1 MGHDK and CDR2 SYGVNS. CDR3 region: CASSAASVSSYNEQFF. The CDR3 region has the DNA TGTGCCAGCAGTGCCGCTAGCGTAAGCTCCTACAATGAGCAGTTCTTC.

V gene TRBV7-2 combines with J gene TRBJ2-7; D is undetermined. The germline gives CDR1 SGHTA, CDR2 FQGNSA. The CDR3 is made up of 14 amino acids. V lost 4 bases and J 3 bases, leaving 13 bases between the germline ends. CDR3 in DNA: TGTGCCAGCAGCTCAAGTCGTTTGGGCTACGAGCAGTACTTC. This codes for CASSSSRLGYEQYF.

This clone was recorded a few times. The same CDR3 is also encoded by other DNA sequences in this sample. This sequence joins TRBV29-1 and TRBJ1-1; D may be TRBD1 (6 bases). Germline loops: CDR1 SQVTM, CDR2 ANQGSEA. V lost 2 bases, J lost 1 base, and 8 bases lay in between. The CDR3 has 13 amino acids. The CDR3 spells CSVEQGQNTEAFF. CDR3 DNA sequence: TGCAGCGTTGAACAGGGACAGAACACTGAAGCTTTCTTT.

The chain recombines TRBV28 with TRBJ2-3, with 8 bases lining up with TRBD2. This CDR3 is built from 14 residues. V gave up 5 bases and J gave up 6 bases; unmatched junction bases: 7. Germline assignment: CDR1 MDHEN and CDR2 SYDVKM. The CDR3 reads CASSDSGGSDTQYF. The CDR3 DNA reads TGTGCCAGCAGTGATTCGGGGGGGTCGGATACGCAGTATTTT.

Only a few counts were recorded for this clone. This rearrangement joins TRBV28 to TRBJ1-1; 9 bases are shared with TRBD1. Losses at the gene ends were 5 bases for V and 6 bases for J; bases not matched to a gene: 13. The CDR3 extends over 16 amino acids. Per germline, CDR1 MDHEN and CDR2 SYDVKM. Written as DNA, the CDR3 is TGTGCCAGCAGTCCTCCCGCGGGACAGGGAGTCCCTGAAGCTTTCTTT. This codes for CASSPPAGQGVPEAFF.

The rearrangement joins TRBV5-1 to TRBJ2-1; 16 positions match TRBD2. CDR1 is SGHRS, CDR2 YFSETQ, per germline. This CDR3 region has 16 residues. Losses at the gene ends were 4 bases for V and 7 bases for J; bases not matched to a gene: 5. CDR3 nucleotide sequence: TGCGCCAGCAGCGCAGGGACTAGCGGGAGGGTAAATGAGCAGTTCTTC. Translating it yields CASSAGTSGRVNEQFF.

The chain has TRBV28 and TRBJ2-7; 12 bases match TRBD2. J gave up 5 bases and V 10 bases, and 9 bases lay outside the gene matches. Germline values: CDR1 MDHEN, CDR2 SYDVKM. The CDR3 is made up of 14 amino acids. CDR3 nucleotide sequence: TGTGCCATCTCGACTAGCGGGAGAGTCGACGAGCAGTACTTC. As protein: CAISTSGRVDEQYF.

V usage is TRBV5-1 and J usage is TRBJ2-1; D not resolved. The CDR3 is made up of 15 amino acids. The V and J ends lost 0 bases and 0 bases respectively, with 7 bases between them. Germline V lookup: CDR1 SGHRS, CDR2 YFSETQ. This CDR3 reads CASSLAPNSYNEQFF. The CDR3 DNA reads as TGCGCCAGCAGCTTGGCGCCGAACTCCTACAATGAGCAGTTCTTC.

The chain couples TRBV5-5 to TRBJ2-4; perhaps TRBD1 as D (5 bases). CDR1 and CDR2 from the germline V gene are SGHKS and YYEKEE (reference sequence). V lost 4 bases and J 10 bases, leaving 15 bases between the germline ends. This CDR3 comprises 13 residues. The CDR3 loop is CASSDGHAYIQYF. The CDR3 nucleotides are TGTGCCAGCAGCGACGGACATGCTTATATTCAGTACTTC. The full variable domain, with the rest looked up from reference TRBV5-5 and TRBJ2-4, is DAGVTQSPTHLIKTRGQQVTLRCSPISGHKSVSWYQQVLGQGPQFIFQYYEKEERGRGNFPDRFSARQFPNYSSELNVNALLLGDSALYLCASSDGHAYIQYFGAGTRLSVL.

The V and J genes are TRBV7-9 and TRBJ2-2; D remains unclear. The V end was cut by 5 bases, the J end by 4 bases, with 8 bases between. CDR1 is SEHNR and CDR2 is FQNEAQ in the germline V gene (reference sequence). This CDR3 is built from 13 residues. The CDR3 region is CASSPDPTGELFF. CDR3 sequence (DNA): TGTGCCAGCAGCCCGGACCCCACCGGGGAGCTGTTTTTT.

The CDR3 region is CASSPQLSSGEHSSYF. Written as DNA, the CDR3 is TGTGCCAGCTCACCACAGCTATCTAGCGGGGAGCATTCTTCGTACTTC. This chain uses TRBV18 with TRBJ2-7, with 9 bases identical to TRBD2. Germline assignment: CDR1 KGHSH and CDR2 LQKENI. V lost 1 base, J lost 12 bases, and 16 bases stayed unmatched. The CDR3 covers 16 residues. The full variable domain, its missing parts supplied by reference TRBV18 and TRBJ2-7, is NAGVMQNPRHLVRRRGQEARLRCSPMKGHSHVYWYRQLPEEGLKFMVYLQKENIIDESGMPKERFSAEFPKEGPSILRIQQVVRGDSAAYFCASSPQLSSGEHSSYFGPGTRLTVT.

The chain carries TRBV19 and TRBJ2-3, with D perhaps matching TRBD2 (5 bases). CDR1 LNHDA and CDR2 SQIVND come from the germline V gene (reference sequence). The V end was cut by 3 bases, the J end by 4 bases, with 14 bases between. The CDR3 is 15 amino acids. Here the CDR3 DNA reads TGTGCCAGTAGTATCCCTAAAGGGAGCGCAGATACGCAGTATTTT. This encodes CASSIPKGSADTQYF.